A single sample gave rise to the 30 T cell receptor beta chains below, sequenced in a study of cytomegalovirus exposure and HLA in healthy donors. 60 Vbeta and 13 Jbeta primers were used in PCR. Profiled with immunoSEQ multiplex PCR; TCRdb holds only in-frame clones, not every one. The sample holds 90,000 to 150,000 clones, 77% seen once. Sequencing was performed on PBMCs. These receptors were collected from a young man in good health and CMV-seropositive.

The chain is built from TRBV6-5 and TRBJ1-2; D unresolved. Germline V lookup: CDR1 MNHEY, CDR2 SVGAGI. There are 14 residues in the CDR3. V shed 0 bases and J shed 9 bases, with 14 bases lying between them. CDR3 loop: CASSYSATIQSYTF. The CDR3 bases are TGTGCCAGCAGTTACTCGGCAACAATCCAGAGCTACACCTTC.

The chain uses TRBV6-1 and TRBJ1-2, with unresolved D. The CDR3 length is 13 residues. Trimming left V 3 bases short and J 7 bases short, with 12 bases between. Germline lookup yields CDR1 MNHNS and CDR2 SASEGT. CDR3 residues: CASSDPGLGGYTF. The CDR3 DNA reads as TGTGCCAGCAGTGACCCGGGGTTGGGTGGCTACACCTTC.

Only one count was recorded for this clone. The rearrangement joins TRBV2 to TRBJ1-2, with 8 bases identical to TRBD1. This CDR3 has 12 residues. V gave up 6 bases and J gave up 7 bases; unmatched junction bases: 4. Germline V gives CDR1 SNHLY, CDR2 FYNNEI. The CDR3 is CASRDRGVGYTF. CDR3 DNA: TGTGCCAGCAGAGACAGGGGAGTTGGCTACACCTTC.

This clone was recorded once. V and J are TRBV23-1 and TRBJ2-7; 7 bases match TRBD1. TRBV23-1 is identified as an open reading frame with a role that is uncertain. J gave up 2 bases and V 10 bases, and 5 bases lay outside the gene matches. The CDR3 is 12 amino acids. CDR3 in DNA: TGCGCCACCCGGGACAGACCCTACGAGCAGTACTTC. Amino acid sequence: CATRDRPYEQYF.

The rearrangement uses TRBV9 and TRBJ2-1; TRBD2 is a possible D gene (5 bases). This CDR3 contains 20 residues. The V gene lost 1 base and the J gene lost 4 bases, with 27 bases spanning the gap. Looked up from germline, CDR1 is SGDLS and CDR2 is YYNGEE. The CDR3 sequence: CASSVWYGSKSGTNYNEQFF. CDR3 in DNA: TGTGCCAGCAGCGTATGGTATGGGTCAAAAAGCGGAACGAATTACAATGAGCAGTTCTTC.

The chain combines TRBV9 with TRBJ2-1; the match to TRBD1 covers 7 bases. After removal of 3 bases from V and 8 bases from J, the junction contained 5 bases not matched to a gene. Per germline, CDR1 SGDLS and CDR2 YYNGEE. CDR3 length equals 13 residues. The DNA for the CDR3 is TGTGCCAGCAGCGACGACAGGGTCTATGAGCAGTTCTTC. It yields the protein CASSDDRVYEQFF.

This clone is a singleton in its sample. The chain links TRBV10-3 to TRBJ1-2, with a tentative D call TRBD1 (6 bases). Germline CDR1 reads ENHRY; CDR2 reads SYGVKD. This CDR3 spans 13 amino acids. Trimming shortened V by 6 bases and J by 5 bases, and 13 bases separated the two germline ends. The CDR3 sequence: CAIRVQGGYGYTF. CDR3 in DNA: TGTGCCATCAGGGTACAGGGTGGTTATGGCTACACCTTC.

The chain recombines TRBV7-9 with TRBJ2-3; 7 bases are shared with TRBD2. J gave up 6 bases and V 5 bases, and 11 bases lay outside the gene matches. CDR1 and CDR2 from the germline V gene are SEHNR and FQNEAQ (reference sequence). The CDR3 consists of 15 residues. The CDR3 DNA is TGTGCCAGCAGCCCTCTACAGCGGGGTACGGATACGCAGTATTTT. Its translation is CASSPLQRGTDTQYF.

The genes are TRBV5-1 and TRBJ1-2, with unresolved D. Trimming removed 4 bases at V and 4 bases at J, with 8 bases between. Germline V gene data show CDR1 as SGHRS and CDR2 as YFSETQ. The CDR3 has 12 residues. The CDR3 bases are TGCGCCAGCAGCGAGGGTAGCTATGGCTACACCTTC. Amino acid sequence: CASSEGSYGYTF.

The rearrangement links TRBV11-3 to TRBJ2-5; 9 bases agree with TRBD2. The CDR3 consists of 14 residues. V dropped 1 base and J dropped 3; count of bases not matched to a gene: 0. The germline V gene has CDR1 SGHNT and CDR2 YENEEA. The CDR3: CASSLGGGEETQYF. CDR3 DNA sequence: TGTGCCAGCAGCTTAGGCGGGGGGGAAGAGACCCAGTACTTC.

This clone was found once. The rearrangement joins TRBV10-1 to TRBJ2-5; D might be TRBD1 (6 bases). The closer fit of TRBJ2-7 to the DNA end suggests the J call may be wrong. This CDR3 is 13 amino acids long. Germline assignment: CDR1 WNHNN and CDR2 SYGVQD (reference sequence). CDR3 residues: CASSDGQNYEQYF. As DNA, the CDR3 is TGCGCCAGCAGTGACGGACAGAACTACGAGCAGTACTTC.

CDR3 loop: CATSSSLNLNTEAFF. The CDR3 DNA sequence: TGTGCCACCAGCAGTTCGTTAAATTTGAACACTGAAGCTTTCTTT. The chain joins TRBV15 to TRBJ1-1; unclear D gene. CDR1 is LNHNV, CDR2 YYDKDF, per germline (reference sequence). The CDR3 is 15 amino acids. Trimming took off 3 bases at V and 0 bases at J, with 11 bases between the two ends.

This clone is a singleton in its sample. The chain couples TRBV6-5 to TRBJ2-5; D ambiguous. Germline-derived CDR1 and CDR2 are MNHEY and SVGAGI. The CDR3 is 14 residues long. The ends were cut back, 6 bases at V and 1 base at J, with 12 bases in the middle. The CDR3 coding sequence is TGTGCCAGCAGCTCTTACAACCCCCAAGAGACCCAGTACTTC. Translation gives CASSSYNPQETQYF.

The DNA of the CDR3 is TGTGCCACACGGGAACCGTTAGTCCACGAGCAGTACTTC. It translates to CATREPLVHEQYF. This chain uses TRBV6-1 with TRBJ2-7; possible D gene TRBD2, 5 bases. CDR3 size: 13 residues. Germline values: CDR1 MNHNS, CDR2 SASEGT. V was shortened by 10 bases and J by 5 bases, with 18 bases between the two germline ends.

The CDR3: CASSPAGLYGYTF. CDR3 DNA: TGTGCCAGCAGCCCAGCCGGACTCTATGGCTACACCTTC. The chain has TRBV7-9 and TRBJ1-2; no firm D call. The CDR3 is 13 residues long. V was cut by 5 bases and J by 4 bases, with 11 bases left in between. Germline loops: CDR1 SEHNR, CDR2 FQNEAQ (reference sequence).

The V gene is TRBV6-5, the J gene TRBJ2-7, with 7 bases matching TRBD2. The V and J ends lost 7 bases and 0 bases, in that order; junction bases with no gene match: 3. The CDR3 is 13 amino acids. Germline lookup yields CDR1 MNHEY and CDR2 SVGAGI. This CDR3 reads CASKLASSYEQYF. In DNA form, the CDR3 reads TGTGCCAGCAAACTAGCGAGCTCCTACGAGCAGTACTTC.

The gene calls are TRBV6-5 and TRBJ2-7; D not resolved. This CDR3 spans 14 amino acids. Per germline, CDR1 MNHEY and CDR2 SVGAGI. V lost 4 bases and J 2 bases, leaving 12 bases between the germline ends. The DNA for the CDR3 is TGTGCCAGCAGTTCACCAGGTACCACCTACGAGCAGTACTTC. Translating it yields CASSSPGTTYEQYF.

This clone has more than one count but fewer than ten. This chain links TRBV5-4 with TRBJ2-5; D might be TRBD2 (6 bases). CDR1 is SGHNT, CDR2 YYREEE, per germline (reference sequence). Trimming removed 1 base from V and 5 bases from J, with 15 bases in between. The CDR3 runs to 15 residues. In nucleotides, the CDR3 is TGTGCCAGCAGCTTGCTAGGGGCGCGGGGTGAGACCCAGTACTTC. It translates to CASSLLGARGETQYF.

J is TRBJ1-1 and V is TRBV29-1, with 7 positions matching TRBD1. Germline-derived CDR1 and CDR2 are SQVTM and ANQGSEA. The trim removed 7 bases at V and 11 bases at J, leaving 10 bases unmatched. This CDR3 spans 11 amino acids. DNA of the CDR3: TGCAGCGCAAGACAGGGACTAGGGGCTTTCTTT. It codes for CSARQGLGAFF. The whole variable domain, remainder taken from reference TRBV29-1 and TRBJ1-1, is SAVISQKPSRDICQRGTSLTIQCQVDSQVTMMFWYRQQPGQSLTLIATANQGSEATYESGFVIDKFPISRPNLTFSTLTVSNMSPEDSSIYLCSARQGLGAFFGQGTRLTVV.

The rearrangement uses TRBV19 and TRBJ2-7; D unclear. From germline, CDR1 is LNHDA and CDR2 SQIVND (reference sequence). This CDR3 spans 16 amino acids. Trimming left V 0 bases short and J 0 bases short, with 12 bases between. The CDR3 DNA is TGTGCCAGTAGTATAGACCACGACATTTCCTCCTACGAGCAGTACTTC. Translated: CASSIDHDISSYEQYF.

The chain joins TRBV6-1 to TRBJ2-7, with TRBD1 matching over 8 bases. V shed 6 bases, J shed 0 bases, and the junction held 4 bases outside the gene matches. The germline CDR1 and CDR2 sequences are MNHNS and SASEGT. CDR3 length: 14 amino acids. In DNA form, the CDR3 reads TGTGCCAGCAGATCGGGACAGGCCTCCTACGAGCAGTACTTC. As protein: CASRSGQASYEQYF.

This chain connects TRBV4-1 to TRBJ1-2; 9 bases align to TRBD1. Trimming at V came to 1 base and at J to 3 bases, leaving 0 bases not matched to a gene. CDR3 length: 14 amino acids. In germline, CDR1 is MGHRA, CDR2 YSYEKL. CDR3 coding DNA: TGCGCCAGCAGCCAAGGGACAGGGGACTATGGCTACACCTTC. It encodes CASSQGTGDYGYTF.

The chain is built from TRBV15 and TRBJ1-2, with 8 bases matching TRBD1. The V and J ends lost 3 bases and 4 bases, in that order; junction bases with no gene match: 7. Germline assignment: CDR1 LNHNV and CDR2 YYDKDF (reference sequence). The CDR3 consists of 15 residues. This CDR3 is CATSRERQGPYGYTF. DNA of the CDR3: TGTGCCACCAGCAGGGAAAGACAGGGGCCCTATGGCTACACCTTC.

CDR3 protein: CASSLRFVGTEGPDTQYF. Here the CDR3 DNA reads TGTGCCAGCAGCTTACGGTTTGTGGGGACAGAGGGTCCAGATACGCAGTATTTT. The chain couples TRBV11-2 to TRBJ2-3; 7 bases match TRBD1. V was pared by 2 bases and J by 4 bases, with 15 bases of the junction left unmatched. Germline V lookup: CDR1 SGHAT, CDR2 FQNNGV. The CDR3 covers 18 residues.

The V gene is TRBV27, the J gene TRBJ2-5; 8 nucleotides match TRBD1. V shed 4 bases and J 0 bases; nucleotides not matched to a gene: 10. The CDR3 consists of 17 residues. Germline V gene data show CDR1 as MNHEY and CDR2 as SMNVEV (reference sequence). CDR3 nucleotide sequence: TGTGCCAGCAGTTCCCGACAGGGGTCAAATTACCAAGAGACCCAGTACTTC. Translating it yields CASSSRQGSNYQETQYF.

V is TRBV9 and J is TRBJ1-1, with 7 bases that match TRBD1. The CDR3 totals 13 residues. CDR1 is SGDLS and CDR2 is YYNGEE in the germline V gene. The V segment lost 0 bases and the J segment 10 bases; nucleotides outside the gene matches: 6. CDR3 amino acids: CASSVAAGGRAFF. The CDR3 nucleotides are TGTGCCAGCAGCGTAGCTGCAGGGGGAAGAGCTTTCTTT.

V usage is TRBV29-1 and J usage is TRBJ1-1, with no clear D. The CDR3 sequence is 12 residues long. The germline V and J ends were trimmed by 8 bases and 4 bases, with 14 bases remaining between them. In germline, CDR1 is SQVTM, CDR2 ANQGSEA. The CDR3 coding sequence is TGCAGCTCCCAGGCGGGCCCCACTGAAGCTTTCTTT. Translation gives CSSQAGPTEAFF.

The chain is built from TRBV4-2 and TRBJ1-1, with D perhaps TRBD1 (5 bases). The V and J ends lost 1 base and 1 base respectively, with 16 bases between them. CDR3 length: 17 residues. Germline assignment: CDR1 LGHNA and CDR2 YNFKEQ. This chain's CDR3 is CASSQARGGSWNTEAFF. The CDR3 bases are TGTGCCAGCAGCCAAGCCCGCGGGGGGAGCTGGAACACTGAAGCTTTCTTT.

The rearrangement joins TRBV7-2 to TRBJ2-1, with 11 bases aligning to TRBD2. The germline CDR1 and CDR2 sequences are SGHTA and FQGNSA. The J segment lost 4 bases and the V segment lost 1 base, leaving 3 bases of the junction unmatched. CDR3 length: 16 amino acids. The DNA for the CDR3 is TGTGCCAGCAGCTTAGATCTAGCGGGGGGTTACAATGAGCAGTTCTTC. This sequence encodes CASSLDLAGGYNEQFF.

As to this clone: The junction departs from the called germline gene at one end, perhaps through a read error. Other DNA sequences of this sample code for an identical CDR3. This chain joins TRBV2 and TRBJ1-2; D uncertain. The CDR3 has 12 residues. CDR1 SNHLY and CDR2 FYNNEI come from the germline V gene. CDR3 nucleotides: TGTGCCAGCAAGTCGAGTAACTACGGCTACACCTTC. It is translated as CASKSSNYGYTF.